This TCR beta chain was retrieved from a study of blood T cell repertoires in COVID-19. The protocol was immunoSEQ multiplex PCR, while the TCRdb copy is restricted to in-frame clones and leaves out a portion. The table has approximately 84,000 clones, 65% to 85% seen once. Germline-derived CDR1 and CDR2 are SEHNR and FQNEAQ (reference sequence). Trimming left V 5 bases short and J 2 bases short, with 11 bases between. The CDR3 runs 14 residues. The source of this sequence is a woman at least 80 years old with acute or convalescent COVID-19. The rearrangement links TRBV7-9 to TRBJ2-3, with a weak D call TRBD2 (5 bases). Specimen: peripheral blood. The CDR3, as DNA: TGTGCCAGCAGCCCGGGAAGCCCCACAGATACGCAGTATTTT. The encoded protein is CASSPGSPTDTQYF.